The subject of this entry is one TCR beta chain. The V and J ends lost 9 bases and 2 bases, in that order; junction bases with no gene match: 17. The CDR3 loop spans 18 amino acids. Germline V lookup: CDR1 LNHDA, CDR2 SQIVND (reference sequence). The source of the sample is a study of blood T cell repertoires in COVID-19. Looking at the study overall: Both acute and convalescent COVID-19 samples were obtained from the United States, Italy and Spain.

Original handling: Using reference gene primer amplification, nucleated cell counts were estimated. Sequencing was performed with immunoSEQ multiplex PCR; in TCRdb, only in-frame clones are kept and a portion is missing. V and J calls and clone size are copied from that table; D and trimming were computed from the DNA. The top ten clones hold 20% to 25% of a sample with tens of thousands of clones, 75% to 85% of them seen once. The sequenced material came from peripheral blood. This TCR came from a woman aged 65 to 85 with acute or convalescent COVID-19. The rearrangement uses TRBV19 and TRBJ1-5, with TRBD1 identical over 9 bases. Here the CDR3 reads CASRRGTGRRGGNQPQHF. CDR3 coding DNA: TGTGCCAGCCGCCGGGGGACAGGGAGACGCGGTGGCAATCAGCCCCAGCATTTT.